This T cell receptor (beta chain) comes out of a study of cytomegalovirus exposure and HLA in healthy donors. PCR was performed using 60 Vbeta and 13 Jbeta primers. Method: immunoSEQ multiplex PCR; TCRdb's copy keeps in-frame clones and lacks some. The data hold around 100,000 clones, with 82% observed a single time. Germline assignment: CDR1 SGHAT and CDR2 FQDESV (reference sequence). The CDR3 sequence is 14 residues long. Trimming pared 5 bases from V and 0 bases from J, leaving 10 bases between. This TCR came from a young woman in good health and CMV-seronegative. Material: PBMCs. The rearrangement uses TRBV11-1 and TRBJ1-2; a weak D match, TRBD1 (6 bases). DNA of the CDR3: TGTGCCAGCAGCCCCGGACAGTCTAACTATGGCTACACCTTC. It translates to CASSPGQSNYGYTF. Full variable domain (rest looked up from reference TRBV11-1 and TRBJ1-2): EAEVAQSPRYKITEKSQAVAFWCDPISGHATLYWYRQILGQGPELLVQFQDESVVDDSQLPKDRFSAERLKGVDSTLKIQPAELGDSAMYLCASSPGQSNYGYTFGSGTRLTVV.